This TCR beta chain was identified during a study of blood T cell repertoires in COVID-19. Study-level background: Both acute and convalescent COVID-19 samples were obtained from the United States, Italy and Spain. PBMCs, B-cell-depleted T cells, or T cells were the source of the cDNA or gDNA that made up the material.

The CDR3 has 16 amino acids. CDR1 and CDR2 (germline): SGHKS, YYEKEE (reference sequence). The V segment lost 7 bases and the J segment 10 bases; nucleotides outside the gene matches: 17. Source study methods: Nucleated cell number was recorded as an estimate derived from reference gene primer amplification. The method was immunoSEQ multiplex PCR; TCRdb's version includes in-frame clones alone and lacks a portion of them. D and trimming were read from the DNA, whereas the V and J calls and clone size are those reported in that table. Here the sample spans some 95,000 clones, approximately 80% being singletons.

Sequenced: peripheral blood. This receptor was identified in a man in his 70s with acute or convalescent COVID-19. J is TRBJ1-6 and V is TRBV5-5; 7 positions match TRBD1. CDR3 in amino acids: CASDRQGDGGWSPLHF. The DNA of the CDR3 is TGTGCCAGCGATCGGCAGGGGGACGGAGGATGGTCACCCCTCCACTTT.